The 25 T cell receptor beta chains below were found in one sample sequenced in a study of T cells in Graves' hyperthyroidism and ophthalmopathy. Amplification targeted TCR beta CDR3 regions from RNA transcripts. During a first-round RT-PCR of the TCR CDR3, the HTBI primer set was used. Each CDR3 protein is one row after TCRdb ran MiXCR on the multiplex PCR reads. The sample lists around 350,000 distinct CDR3 sequences, around 15% seen once, with roughly a fifth in the top ten. Material: blood. These receptors originate from a woman in her sixties or seventies with Graves' ophthalmopathy.

This clonotype was observed at least ten times. The V and J genes are TRBV7-3 and TRBJ2-2; D might be TRBD2 (5 bases). Germline V CDR1 and CDR2: SGHTA, FQGTGA. Trimming removed 3 bases from V and 0 bases from J, with 8 bases in between. The CDR3 covers 15 residues. The CDR3 loop is CASSLLAANTGELFF. As DNA, the CDR3 is TGTGCCAGCAGCTTGCTAGCCGCGAACACCGGGGAGCTGTTTTTT. The full variable domain, rest sourced from reference TRBV7-3 and TRBJ2-2, is GAGVSQTPSNKVTEKGKYVELRCDPISGHTALYWYRQSLGQGPEFLIYFQGTGAADDSGLPNDRFFAVRPEGSVSTLKIQRTERGDSAVYLCASSLLAANTGELFFGEGSRLTVL.

This clonotype was counted many times. The chain recombines TRBV3-1 with TRBJ2-7, with TRBD2 identical over 9 bases. V was pared by 1 base and J by 2 bases, with 6 bases of the junction left unmatched. Germline-derived CDR1 and CDR2 are LGHDT and YNNKEL (reference sequence). This CDR3 is built from 16 residues. The DNA of the CDR3 is TGTGCCAGCAGCCAAGTTCCTAGCGGGGACACCTACGAGCAGTACTTC. The encoded protein is CASSQVPSGDTYEQYF.

There are many counts of this clonotype. The V and J genes are TRBV28 and TRBJ1-1; 7 bases line up with TRBD1. Trimming cost V 6 bases and J 1 base; bases outside gene matches: 11. Germline CDR1 MDHEN, CDR2 SYDVKM. The CDR3 runs 16 residues. Here the CDR3 reads CASSRMGQRRNTEAFF. As DNA, the CDR3 is TGTGCCAGCAGCCGAATGGGACAGCGAAGGAACACTGAAGCTTTCTTT.

The chain employs TRBV28 and TRBJ1-5; D may be TRBD1 (5 bases). Trimming removed 1 base from V and 3 bases from J, with 16 bases in between. This CDR3 is 17 amino acids long. From germline, CDR1 is MDHEN and CDR2 SYDVKM. The CDR3 DNA reads TGTGCCAGCAGTTTATTGGTTGGGGACGGAGACAATCAGCCCCAGCATTTT. It encodes CASSLLVGDGDNQPQHF. Variable domain in full (rest from reference TRBV28 and TRBJ1-5): DVKVTQSSRYLVKRTGEKVFLECVQDMDHENMFWYRQDPGLGLRLIYFSYDVKMKEKGDIPEGYSVSREKKERFSLILESASTNQTSMYLCASSLLVGDGDNQPQHFGDGTRLSIL.

This clonotype has a count of ten or more. The genes are TRBV28 and TRBJ2-7, with 7 positions matching TRBD2. The CDR3 sequence is 14 residues long. Germline CDR1 is MDHEN and CDR2 is SYDVKM. J was trimmed by 0 bases and V by 10 bases; bases with no gene match: 9. CDR3 nucleotides: TGTGCCATTAGGATAGCGGGCCCCTCCTACGAGCAGTACTTC. The encoded protein is CAIRIAGPSYEQYF.

This clonotype has a count of ten or more. The chain has TRBV6-1 and TRBJ2-1; 11 positions match TRBD2. This CDR3 comprises 14 residues. Per the germline V gene, CDR1 is MNHNS and CDR2 is SASEGT. J gave up 7 bases and V 7 bases, and 6 bases lay outside the gene matches. CDR3: CASNWVAGGNEQFF. CDR3 coding DNA: TGTGCCAGCAACTGGGTAGCGGGAGGGAATGAGCAGTTCTTC.

This clonotype was recorded many times. J is TRBJ2-7 and V is TRBV5-1; a weak D match, TRBD2 (6 bases). Trimming pared 6 bases from V and 4 bases from J, leaving 14 bases between. There are 13 residues in the CDR3. Germline V gene lookup returns CDR1 SGHRS and CDR2 YFSETQ. CDR3 amino acids: CASISRDCYEQYF. CDR3 nucleotide sequence: TGCGCCAGCATTTCCAGGGACTGTTACGAGCAGTACTTC.

In this sample, this clonotype turned up many times. The J gene is TRBJ1-2, the V gene TRBV28; D not certain. V was trimmed by 6 bases and J by 4 bases, leaving 9 bases between them. This CDR3 has 12 residues. CDR1 is MDHEN and CDR2 is SYDVKM in the germline V gene. This chain's CDR3 is CASSPSLYGYTF. CDR3 DNA: TGTGCCAGCAGCCCGTCCCTCTATGGCTACACCTTC.

The sample holds many counts of this clonotype. The chain uses TRBV6-2 or TRBV6-3 and TRBJ2-5, with 7 bases matching TRBD2. This CDR3 has 16 amino acids. Germline CDR1 is MNHEY and CDR2 is SVGEGT. J was trimmed by 1 base and V by 0 bases; bases with no gene match: 5. The CDR3 protein is CASSYSASGIQETQYF. The CDR3 bases are TGTGCCAGCAGTTACTCTGCCAGCGGGATCCAAGAGACCCAGTACTTC.

The chain recombines TRBV19 with TRBJ2-3, with D unclear. The germline V gene encodes CDR1 LNHDA and CDR2 SQIVND (reference sequence). Trimming cost V 9 bases and J 1 base, with 14 bases left between them. The CDR3 consists of 14 residues. Written as DNA, the CDR3 is TGTGCCAGCAAATCGGACCGACGCACAGATACGCAGTATTTT. The encoded protein is CASKSDRRTDTQYF.

The rearrangement links TRBV7-9 to TRBJ2-7; D is perhaps TRBD1 (6 bases). V was clipped by 5 bases and J by 2 bases, with 13 bases between them. The germline V gene has CDR1 SEHNR and CDR2 FQNEAQ (reference sequence). The CDR3 length is 14 residues. The DNA for the CDR3 is TGTGCCAGCAGCGGTCGGACAGAAACCTACGAGCAGTACTTC. This sequence encodes CASSGRTETYEQYF. Full variable domain (rest looked up from reference TRBV7-9 and TRBJ2-7): DTGVSQNPRHKITKRGQNVTFRCDPISEHNRLYWYRQTLGQGPEFLTYFQNEAQLEKSRLLSDRFSAERPKGSFSTLEIQRTEQGDSAMYLCASSGRTETYEQYFGPGTRLTVT.

This clonotype turned up a few times. This sequence joins TRBV28 and TRBJ1-6; possible D gene TRBD1, 5 bases. In germline, CDR1 is MDHEN, CDR2 SYDVKM. Trimming stripped 5 bases from V and 5 bases from J, with 13 bases between. The CDR3 is 15 residues long. CDR3 in DNA: TGTGCCAGCAGTGGGGGTGGGCAGGATAATTCACCCCTCCACTTT. Translated: CASSGGGQDNSPLHF.

This clonotype was seen ten or more times. The chain couples TRBV20-1 to TRBJ2-7; D gene uncertain. CDR3 size: 15 residues. V lost 3 bases to trimming and J lost 3 bases, with 18 bases between them. CDR1 is DFQATT, CDR2 SNEGSKA, per germline (reference sequence). The CDR3 is CSARGGRTDYYEQYF. The CDR3 coding sequence is TGCAGTGCTAGGGGTGGACGGACGGATTACTACGAGCAGTACTTC.

This clonotype was counted at least ten times. The V call is TRBV28, the J call TRBJ2-1; TRBD1 matches at 9 bases. This CDR3 contains 14 residues. J lost 5 bases, V lost 6 bases, and 5 bases had no gene match. From germline, CDR1 is MDHEN and CDR2 SYDVKM. The CDR3 DNA is TGTGCCAGCAGCCTCGGACAGGGGAACAATGAGCAGTTCTTC. This sequence encodes CASSLGQGNNEQFF.

This clonotype was picked up a small number of times. The J gene is TRBJ2-7, the V gene TRBV27, with 15 bases fitting TRBD2. The CDR3 contains 17 residues. V trimming: 10 bases; J trimming: 0 bases; junction bases outside the gene matches: 10. CDR1 and CDR2 from the germline V gene are MNHEY and SMNVEV (reference sequence). In DNA form, the CDR3 reads TGTGCCAACAAAGGGACTAGCGGGAGGTCGAGCTCCTACGAGCAGTACTTC. It codes for CANKGTSGRSSSYEQYF.

V is TRBV30 and J is TRBJ2-4; 9 bases are a match to TRBD2. The V gene's germline CDR1 is GTSNPN and CDR2 SVGIG (reference sequence). The CDR3 has 15 residues. Trimming removed 2 bases from V and 8 bases from J; junction bases left unmatched: 10. CDR3 residues: CAWSFPDQREDIQYF. CDR3 nucleotide sequence: TGTGCCTGGAGTTTCCCGGACCAGCGGGAGGACATTCAGTACTTC.

This clonotype was recorded a few times. Here the CDR3 reads CASSERRLAGGADTQYF. The CDR3 nucleotides read TGTGCCAGCAGTGAAAGGCGACTAGCGGGAGGGGCAGATACGCAGTATTTT. The chain joins TRBV25-1 to TRBJ2-3; 14 positions match TRBD2. Looked up from germline, CDR1 is MGHDK and CDR2 is SYGVNS. There are 17 residues in the CDR3. Unmatched junction bases numbered 5, after V lost 2 bases and J lost 4 bases.

In its sample, this clonotype was seen many times. The V call is TRBV11-2, the J call TRBJ2-5; maybe TRBD1 (5 bases). The ends were cut back, 5 bases at V and 1 base at J, with 11 bases in the middle. The CDR3 is made up of 14 amino acids. CDR1 is SGHAT and CDR2 is FQNNGV in the germline V gene. CDR3 loop: CASSPRTLQETQYF. CDR3 in DNA: TGTGCCAGCAGCCCCAGGACACTCCAAGAGACCCAGTACTTC. The full variable domain, completed using reference TRBV11-2 and TRBJ2-5, is EAGVAQSPRYKIIEKRQSVAFWCNPISGHATLYWYQQILGQGPKLLIQFQNNGVVDDSQLPKDRFSAERLKGVDSTLKIQPAKLEDSAVYLCASSPRTLQETQYFGPGTRLLVL.

The J gene is TRBJ2-5, the V gene TRBV11-2, with TRBD1 as a possible D gene (6 bases). V lost 5 bases to trimming and J lost 3 bases, with 13 bases between them. Germline CDR1 SGHAT, CDR2 FQNNGV. The CDR3 has 14 residues. The CDR3 reads CASSPRAGEETQYF. The CDR3 nucleotides are TGTGCCAGCAGCCCTCGGGCAGGGGAAGAGACCCAGTACTTC.

This rearrangement joins TRBV5-5 to TRBJ1-1; D is ambiguous. The ends were cut back, 1 base at V and 0 bases at J, with 7 bases in the middle. CDR1 and CDR2 (germline): SGHKS, YYEKEE (reference sequence). The CDR3 extends over 14 amino acids. DNA of the CDR3: TGTGCCAGCAGCTTGAACATCATGAACACTGAAGCTTTCTTT. It codes for CASSLNIMNTEAFF.

This clonotype was picked up many times. The chain uses TRBV7-3 and TRBJ2-1; no definite D call. Trimming stripped 4 bases from V and 4 bases from J, with 8 bases between. The CDR3 consists of 13 residues. CDR1 and CDR2 from the germline V gene are SGHTA and FQGTGA. The CDR3 protein is CASSSDIYNEQFF. In nucleotides, the CDR3 is TGTGCCAGCAGCTCAGACATTTACAATGAGCAGTTCTTC.

This clonotype was seen at least ten times. V usage is TRBV20-1 and J usage is TRBJ1-2; 9 nucleotides line up with TRBD1. Trimming removed 8 bases from V and 4 bases from J; junction bases left unmatched: 8. Germline CDR1 and CDR2: DFQATT and SNEGSKA (reference sequence). This CDR3 region has 13 residues. In nucleotides, the CDR3 is TGCAGTTCCTACAGGGGGCCATCCTATGGCTACACCTTC. Its translation: CSSYRGPSYGYTF.

In its sample, this clonotype was seen once. This may come from a read error, since a much larger clone is one base off. The rearrangement links TRBV15 to TRBJ2-5; TRBD2 matches at 11 bases. The germline V gene has CDR1 LNHNV and CDR2 YYDKDF (reference sequence). The V segment lost 4 bases and the J segment 4 bases; nucleotides outside the gene matches: 11. This CDR3 is 17 amino acids long. DNA of the CDR3: TGTGCCACCAGCAAAGATCGGCTAGCGGGAGGAGGAGAGACCCAGTACTTC. Translated, it gives CATSKDRLAGGGETQYF.

This clonotype was counted only a few times. Sequence at one end of the junction differs from germline and may be a read error. This chain joins TRBV5-1 and TRBJ2-7; D is ambiguous. The CDR3 has 11 amino acids. CDR1 is SGHRS, CDR2 YFSETQ, per germline. CDR3 in amino acids: CASSSTYVQYF. In DNA form, the CDR3 reads TGCGCCAGCAGCTCCACCTACGTGCAGTACTTC.

The sample holds many counts of this clonotype. The rearrangement links TRBV5-1 to TRBJ2-3; D gene unclear. V was shortened by 2 bases and J by 6 bases, with 13 bases between the two germline ends. The CDR3 sequence is 14 residues long. Germline V gene sequence: CDR1 SGHRS, CDR2 YFSETQ. CDR3 region: CASSFERAPDTQYF. DNA of the CDR3: TGCGCCAGCAGCTTTGAAAGGGCGCCGGATACGCAGTATTTT.